The sequence of this T cell receptor beta chain was determined in a study of blood T cells in healthy people across ages (dated by TCRdb to the mid-2010s). Some background on the complete study: Template switching captured roughly one uniquely barcoded TCR beta cDNA molecule per two T cells in model experiments. Donors of different ages were randomly distributed across sequencing lanes to avoid experimental bias. The donors were divided into four age groups: young (average approximately 17 years), middle-aged (about 40), aged (about 60) and long-lived (82). For two donors (one aged 18 to 29 and one aged 80 or older), the study analyzed two additional independent replicas of 1 million unique cDNA reads from the same blood draw. The study measured age-related changes in TCR beta repertoire diversity using deep sequencing normalized with unique cDNA molecular identifiers.

A remark on this clonotype: The antigen it recognizes is unknown. The sample holds no much larger clone one base away, and base qualities are not on file.

The CDR3 goes from the cysteine to the phenylalanine over 15 residues. The entry retains the CDR3 DNA only, 45 bases that are in frame from base 1. Trimming removed 0 bases from V and 7 bases from J, leaving 13 bases between the germline ends. The donors were 40 or so Caucasian individuals from Russia, aged roughly 6 to 90 years, who were systemically healthy. Approximately 9.3 milliliters of peripheral blood were drawn from each donor into EDTA-treated Vacutainer tubes. PBMCs were isolated by Ficoll-Paque density-gradient centrifugation, with at least 6 million obtained per sample. Total RNA was extracted from PBMCs with Trizol reagent, with at least 5.5 micrograms obtained per sample. For every donor, flow cytometry on a PBMC aliquot measured the percentage of naive CD45RAhigh/CD27high T cells. Overall study outcomes, separate from this receptor: The CMV infection status of donors was not known, potentially confounding age-related changes in expanded clonotypes. Compared with the aged group, the long-lived group had more naive CD4+ T cells, fewer expanded clones and increased TCR diversity, suggesting age selection. Observed TCR beta diversity correlated strongly with the percentage of naive T cells measured by flow cytometry. Conclusive comparison of naive and antigen-experienced compartments was prevented by the profiling of bulk unsorted PBMCs. As age increased, observed TCR beta diversity per million T cells dropped in a roughly linear way, and a significant reduction was already evident by age around 41. Estimates of total diversity based on one million sequenced T cells were regarded as lower bounds and as underestimates.

To prepare the library, 5' RACE was applied. The reads were generated on an Illumina HiSeq 2500. A second PCR of roughly 6 to 11 cycles was run with a J-beta primer mix and a sample-barcoded 5' primer. A unique molecular identifier was introduced onto each TCR beta cDNA molecule by a template-switch 5' adaptor carrying 12 random nucleotides. Each sample yielded at least 3 million CDR3-containing paired-end reads. First-strand cDNA was synthesized from all RNA with the Mint cDNA synthesis kit, primed by a TRBC-specific oligonucleotide. After uracil-DNA glycosylase treatment, a first 18-cycle PCR used universal primers M1SS and BC2_uni_R on all cDNA. In the paper's pipeline: Normalization of each sample was performed by random selection of 1 million high-quality reads, each carrying a distinct molecular identifier. Instead of being binned into consensus sequences, reads that shared molecular identifiers were thrown out. MiTCR, run with a Q25 quality threshold and the strictest error-elimination algorithm, handled CDR3 identification, clonotype clustering and error correction. A nonparametric unseen species model with Euler transformation was used to estimate a lower bound on total TCR beta diversity. Using fastp trimming at Q25 and MiXCR clonotype assembly, TCRdb reanalyzed the public sequencing data and kept in-frame beta chains. Rows with a matching CDR3 protein are joined into one entry that keeps the most common DNA and genes. None of the V and J calls come from the authors' own analysis; TCRdb made them. This sample holds about 780,000 distinct CDR3 sequences; about half were observed only once. 18% of the sample is in the top ten clones.

The sequencing input was blood. The sequence was collected from an elderly man in good health. Recombination joined TRBV12-3 or TRBV12-4 with TRBJ1-5; D gene: possibly TRBD1, on 6 matching bases. The nucleotide sequence is TGTGCCAGCAGTTTAGCATCGGCAGGGGACCAGCCCCAGCATTTT. Its coded protein is CASSLASAGDQPQHF.